What follows are 21 T cell receptor beta chains derived from one specimen sequenced in a study of blood T cell repertoires in COVID-19. Repertoires were generated with immunoSEQ multiplex PCR, while TCRdb's copy carries only in-frame clones and drops some. Among about 220,000 clones listed, roughly four fifths were seen once. Sample: peripheral blood. The receptors stem from a woman in her sixties with acute or convalescent COVID-19.

The chain is built from TRBV28 and TRBJ2-5, with a possible D match to TRBD2 (5 bases). The CDR3 covers 16 residues. CDR1 MDHEN and CDR2 SYDVKM come from the germline V gene. The V end was cut by 4 bases, the J end by 1 base, with 16 bases between. CDR3 coding DNA: TGTGCCAGCAGTTCGCGTCGGGGTCCTACCCAAGAGACCCAGTACTTC. The encoded protein is CASSSRRGPTQETQYF.

This chain connects TRBV9 to TRBJ1-3; no definite D call. Germline values: CDR1 SGDLS, CDR2 YYNGEE. The germline V and J ends were trimmed by 4 bases and 0 bases, with 8 bases remaining between them. The CDR3 runs 14 residues. This CDR3 is CASSTGSSGNTIYF. The DNA for the CDR3 is TGTGCCAGCAGCACCGGGAGCTCTGGAAACACCATATATTTT.

The chain joins TRBV19 to TRBJ1-2, with 9 bases aligning to TRBD1. Germline CDR1 and CDR2: LNHDA and SQIVND (reference sequence). Trimming cost V 3 bases and J 2 bases; bases outside gene matches: 7. CDR3 length: 16 amino acids. CDR3 sequence reads: CASSIPDRGRNYGYTF. For the CDR3, the DNA is TGTGCCAGTAGTATCCCGGACAGGGGAAGAAACTATGGCTACACCTTC.

The chain is built from TRBV11-1 and TRBJ2-5, with 9 positions matching TRBD1. CDR1 is SGHAT and CDR2 is FQDESV in the germline V gene (reference sequence). The CDR3 extends over 15 amino acids. The V gene end was trimmed by 1 base and the J gene end by 5 bases; junction bases not matched to a gene: 5. The CDR3 loop is CASSLGNTGGETQYF. Written as DNA, the CDR3 is TGTGCCAGCAGCTTAGGGAATACAGGGGGCGAGACCCAGTACTTC.

A remark on this clone: One end of the junction is discordant with germline, which a read error may explain. The rearrangement uses TRBV28 and TRBJ2-1; tentatively, D is TRBD2 (5 bases). Per the germline V gene, CDR1 is MDHEN and CDR2 is SYDVKM. The CDR3 length is 15 residues. The CDR3 spells CAGSSDRTGNSEQFF. The CDR3 coding sequence is TGTGCCGGCAGTTCCGACCGGACGGGGAATAGTGAGCAGTTCTTC. Complete variable domain (other parts from reference TRBV28 and TRBJ2-1): DVKVTQSSRYLVKRTGEKVFLECVQDMDHENMFWYRQDPGLGLRLIYFSYDVKMKEKGDIPEGYSVSREKKERFSLILESASTNQTSMYLCAGSSDRTGNSEQFFGPGTRLTVL.

This chain links TRBV10-3 with TRBJ1-6, with D possibly matching TRBD1 (6 bases). CDR1 and CDR2 from the germline V gene are ENHRY and SYGVKD. Trimming stripped 8 bases from V and 9 bases from J, with 14 bases between. The CDR3 extends over 13 amino acids. In DNA form, the CDR3 reads TGTGCCATCCGACAGGTCGGAGGTTCACCCCTCCACTTT. This gives the protein CAIRQVGGSPLHF.

The chain is built from TRBV7-6 and TRBJ1-4; 9 bases fit TRBD1. The V gene end was trimmed by 2 bases and the J gene end by 7 bases; junction bases not matched to a gene: 8. The CDR3 loop spans 16 amino acids. Germline assignment: CDR1 SGHVS and CDR2 FNYEAQ. The CDR3 DNA reads TGTGCCAGCAGCTTACCGTCCGGGACAGGGTCTGAAAAACTGTTTTTT. Its protein is CASSLPSGTGSEKLFF.

On this clone: The sample contains more than one DNA sequence encoding this CDR3. The chain combines TRBV19 with TRBJ1-5; no reliable D call. CDR3 length equals 13 residues. V gave up 3 bases and J gave up 2 bases, with 5 bases separating them. Germline CDR1 and CDR2: LNHDA and SQIVND (reference sequence). The CDR3: CASSISGNQPQHF. The CDR3 nucleotides read TGTGCCAGTAGTATTAGTGGCAATCAGCCCCAGCATTTT.

The rearrangement links TRBV27 to TRBJ1-6; D possibly corresponds to TRBD1 (6 bases). The CDR3 totals 15 residues. Germline CDR1 is MNHEY and CDR2 is SMNVEV (reference sequence). Trimming removed 6 bases from V and 0 bases from J, with 9 bases in between. In nucleotides, the CDR3 is TGTGCCAGCAGGGACAGAGGCTCCTATAATTCACCCCTCCACTTT. This translates into CASRDRGSYNSPLHF.

The chain joins TRBV11-1 to TRBJ1-1, with D unresolved. V was cut by 5 bases and J by 7 bases, with 17 bases left in between. The CDR3 consists of 14 residues. Germline V CDR1 and CDR2: SGHAT, FQDESV (reference sequence). In DNA form, the CDR3 reads TGTGCCAGCAGCCTACGCCGGAGCGATAGTGAAGCTTTCTTT. Translated, it gives CASSLRRSDSEAFF.

The genes are TRBV9 and TRBJ2-3; TRBD2 matches at 13 bases. CDR3 length equals 16 residues. Germline V gene lookup returns CDR1 SGDLS and CDR2 YYNGEE. V lost 3 bases, J lost 2 bases, and 3 bases stayed unmatched. The CDR3 reads CASSGGLAGDTDTQYF. The CDR3 nucleotides are TGTGCCAGCAGCGGCGGACTAGCGGGGGACACAGATACGCAGTATTTT. Using reference TRBV9 and TRBJ2-3 for the parts outside the CDR3, the full variable domain is DSGVTQTPKHLITATGQRVTLRCSPRSGDLSVYWYQQSLDQGLQFLIQYYNGEERAKGNILERFSAQQFPDLHSELNLSSLELGDSALYFCASSGGLAGDTDTQYFGPGTRLTVL.

The chain carries TRBV11-2 and TRBJ1-2; 11 bases fit TRBD1. The junction had 5 bases not matched to a gene; V was cut back by 1 base and J by 10 bases. CDR1 and CDR2 (germline): SGHAT, FQNNGV. CDR3 size: 14 residues. The CDR3 sequence: CASSLGTGGNDYTF. The CDR3 nucleotides are TGTGCCAGCAGCTTAGGGACAGGGGGCAATGACTACACCTTC.

V usage is TRBV5-8 and J usage is TRBJ2-7; D may be TRBD1 (5 bases). The CDR3 is 14 amino acids. The germline V gene has CDR1 SGHTS and CDR2 YDEGEE. Trimming removed 1 base from V and 1 base from J, with 9 bases in between. CDR3 DNA: TGTGCCAGCAGCTTGTACCAGGGATCCTACGAGCAGTACTTC. Encoded protein: CASSLYQGSYEQYF. The full variable domain, completed using reference TRBV5-8 and TRBJ2-7, is EAGVTQSPTHLIKTRGQQATLRCSPISGHTSVYWYQQALGLGLQFLLWYDEGEERNRGNFPPRFSGRQFPNYSSELNVNALELEDSALYLCASSLYQGSYEQYFGPGTRLTVT.

This chain uses TRBV3-1 (or the pseudogene TRBV3-2) with TRBJ2-1; weak D call: TRBD2 (7 bases). The germline V and J ends were trimmed by 3 bases and 3 bases, with 15 bases remaining between them. This CDR3 is built from 16 residues. Germline V lookup: CDR1 LGHDT, CDR2 YNNKEL (reference sequence). The CDR3 DNA reads as TGTGCCAGCAGCCACGAGACGGGGGGCGTCTACAATGAGCAGTTCTTC. Its translation is CASSHETGGVYNEQFF.

The CDR3: CASSGVAIRTDTQYF. The CDR3 DNA sequence: TGTGCCAGCAGCGGAGTAGCGATTCGAACAGATACGCAGTATTTT. The chain joins TRBV5-6 to TRBJ2-3, with D maybe TRBD2 (5 bases). CDR1 and CDR2 (germline): SGHDT, YYEEEE. V shed 4 bases and J shed 3 bases, with 15 bases lying between them. The CDR3 covers 15 residues.

This clone was seen a few times. This chain joins TRBV5-4 and TRBJ1-4, with TRBD1 matching 10 bases. Germline trimming cut 0 bases from V and 7 bases from J; bases unmatched to any gene: 3. The CDR3 length is 15 residues. The germline gives CDR1 SGHNT, CDR2 YYREEE (reference sequence). The CDR3 sequence: CASSLGQGAFEKLFF. The CDR3 DNA reads TGTGCCAGCAGCTTGGGACAGGGGGCATTTGAAAAACTGTTTTTT.

The chain uses TRBV5-1 and TRBJ1-6; perhaps TRBD1 as D (5 bases). CDR1 is SGHRS, CDR2 YFSETQ, per germline. The ends were cut back, 6 bases at V and 7 bases at J, with 11 bases in the middle. The CDR3 runs to 13 residues. Written as DNA, the CDR3 is TGCGCCAGCAATCAGGGTCCCAATTCACCCCTCCACTTT. This sequence encodes CASNQGPNSPLHF.

This clone was found many times. The CDR3 spells CASSIVRVKGDQPQHF. In DNA, the CDR3 is TGTGCCAGTAGTATAGTTAGGGTGAAAGGGGATCAGCCCCAGCATTTT. The chain carries TRBV19 and TRBJ1-5; possibly TRBD1 for D (5 bases). There are 16 residues in the CDR3. The ends were cut back, 1 base at V and 5 bases at J, with 15 bases in the middle. Germline V gene sequence: CDR1 LNHDA, CDR2 SQIVND (reference sequence).

The chain has TRBV7-3 and TRBJ1-3, with D unclear. Germline V gene data show CDR1 as SGHTA and CDR2 as FQGTGA. This CDR3 contains 14 residues. The V gene lost 5 bases and the J gene lost 4 bases, with 12 bases spanning the gap. The CDR3 coding sequence is TGTGCCAGCAGCCTCCTCCCCGGGGGAAACACCATATATTTT. It is translated as CASSLLPGGNTIYF.

This clone was counted between two and nine times. The V gene is TRBV2, the J gene TRBJ2-1, with 11 bases that match TRBD2. V lost 5 bases to trimming and J lost 6 bases; unmatched junction nucleotides: 9. Germline assignment: CDR1 SNHLY and CDR2 FYNNEI. This CDR3 is built from 16 residues. CDR3 protein: CASSKTSGEWSNEQFF. The CDR3 coding sequence is TGTGCCAGCAGTAAGACTAGCGGGGAGTGGAGCAATGAGCAGTTCTTC.

V gene TRBV27 combines with J gene TRBJ1-2, with unresolved D. The length of the CDR3 is 12 residues. In germline, CDR1 is MNHEY, CDR2 SMNVEV (reference sequence). V lost 7 bases, J lost 8 bases, and 14 bases lay in between. Here the CDR3 reads CASTTTGEGYTF. CDR3 sequence (DNA): TGTGCCAGCACCACGACGGGAGAAGGCTACACCTTC.